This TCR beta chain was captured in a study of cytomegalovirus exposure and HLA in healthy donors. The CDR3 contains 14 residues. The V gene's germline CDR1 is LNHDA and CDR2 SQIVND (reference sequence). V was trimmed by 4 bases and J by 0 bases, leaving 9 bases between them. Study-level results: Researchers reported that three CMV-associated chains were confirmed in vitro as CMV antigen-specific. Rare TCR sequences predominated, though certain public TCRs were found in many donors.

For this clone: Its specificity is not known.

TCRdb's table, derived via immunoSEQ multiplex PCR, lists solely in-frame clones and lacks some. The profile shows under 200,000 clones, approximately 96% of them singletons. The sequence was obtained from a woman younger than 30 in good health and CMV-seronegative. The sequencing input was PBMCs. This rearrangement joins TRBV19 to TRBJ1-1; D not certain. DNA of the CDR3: TGTGCCAGTAGTACCGCGCAATTGAACACTGAAGCTTTCTTT. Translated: CASSTAQLNTEAFF. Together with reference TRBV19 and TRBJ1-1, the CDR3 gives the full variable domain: DGGITQSPKYLFRKEGQNVTLSCEQNLNHDAMYWYRQDPGQGLRLIYYSQIVNDFQKGDIAEGYSVSREKKESFPLTVTSAQKNPTAFYLCASSTAQLNTEAFFGQGTRLTVV.